A selection of T cell receptor beta chains follows, all from one sample in a study of Ad26.COV2.S vaccination and SARS-CoV-2 variants. Method: immunoSEQ multiplex PCR; TCRdb's copy keeps in-frame clones and lacks some. The table records about 420,000 clones, approximately 87% of them present only once. Sequencing used peripheral blood, obtained in a trial of Ad26.COV2.S vaccine versus placebo. The receptor source for this set is a person aged 18-60 years who received the Ad26.COV2.S COVID-19 vaccine or a placebo. The CDR3 runs from the conserved cysteine through the conserved F or W. D genes are given only for firm matches. Only part of the rows carry a size: once, few, many, or a class if the clone is expanded.

CDR3,DNA,size,J,V,D
CASSLTRPPSKEQYF,TGTGCCAGCAGCTTGACACGACCCCCTTCGAAAGAGCAGTACTTC,once,TRBJ2-7,TRBV7-8,-
CASSSGTGGMYEQYF,TGTGCCAGCAGCTCCGGGACAGGGGGTATGTACGAGCAGTACTTC,-,TRBJ2-7,TRBV11-2,TRBD1
CASSLSPGSGKNIQYF,TGTGCCAGCAGTTTATCGCCGGGTTCAGGCAAAAACATTCAGTACTTC,-,TRBJ2-4,TRBV27,-
CASSQVIAETQYF,TGTGCCAGCAGCCAAGTCATTGCAGAGACCCAGTACTTC,-,TRBJ2-5,TRBV3-1/TRBV3-2,-
CASSYSKGLTGELFF,TGTGCCAGCAGTTACTCGAAGGGCCTCACCGGGGAGCTGTTTTTT,-,TRBJ2-2,TRBV6-5,-
CASSQGYGYTF,TGTGCCAGCAGTCAGGGATATGGCTACACCTTC,-,TRBJ1-2,TRBV6-5,-
CASSQEGGLGTEAFF,TGCGCCAGCAGCCAAGAGGGGGGATTAGGGACTGAAGCTTTCTTT,-,TRBJ1-1,TRBV4-3,-
CASRQGAFNQPQHF,TGTGCCAGCAGACAGGGGGCCTTCAATCAGCCCCAGCATTTT,-,TRBJ1-5,TRBV2,TRBD1
CASSLARNTEAFF,TGTGCCAGCAGTTTGGCGAGGAACACTGAAGCTTTCTTT,-,TRBJ1-1,TRBV27,-
CASSQDMVSNEKLFF,TGCGCCAGCAGCCAAGATATGGTCTCTAATGAAAAACTGTTTTTT,-,TRBJ1-4,TRBV4-3,-
CASSSLDRGYTGELFF,TGTGCCAGCAGTTCCCTCGACAGGGGGTACACCGGGGAGCTGTTTTTT,-,TRBJ2-2,TRBV6-5,TRBD1
CASSLGGPATGELFF,TGTGCCAGCAGCTTGGGGGGACCGGCTACCGGGGAGCTGTTTTTT,-,TRBJ2-2,TRBV7-3,-
CASSQGANLGTAYNEQFF,TGCGCCAGCAGCCAAGGAGCGAATTTAGGGACAGCCTACAATGAGCAGTTCTTC,once,TRBJ2-1,TRBV4-3,TRBD1
CASSLESQTLISFYEQYF,TGCGCCAGCAGCTTGGAGTCACAGACGTTAATATCGTTCTACGAGCAGTACTTC,-,TRBJ2-7,TRBV5-1,-
CASSPRWGIAKNIQYF,TGTGCCAGCAGCCCTCGATGGGGGATAGCCAAAAACATTCAGTACTTC,-,TRBJ2-4,TRBV5-6,-
CASRRGGGTGELFF,TGTGCCTCCCGGCGTGGGGGGGGGACCGGGGAGCTGTTTTTT,-,TRBJ2-2,TRBV30,TRBD2
CASSVAAEQFF,TGTGCCAGCAGTGTAGCGGCTGAGCAGTTCTTC,-,TRBJ2-1,TRBV25-1,-
CASSGTGGSEQYF,TGTGCCAGCAGTGGGACAGGGGGCAGCGAGCAGTACTTC,-,TRBJ2-7,TRBV3-1/TRBV3-2,TRBD1
CASSVDDGGLFEKLFF,TGTGCCAGCAGCGTAGACGATGGAGGGTTGTTCGAAAAACTGTTTTTT,-,TRBJ1-4,TRBV9,-
CASSQTSGGSNEQFF,TGTGCCAGTAGTCAGACTAGCGGGGGGTCCAATGAGCAGTTCTTC,-,TRBJ2-1,TRBV19,TRBD2
CSASNGGGYTGELFF,TGCAGTGCTAGTAACGGGGGTGGGTACACCGGGGAGCTGTTTTTT,-,TRBJ2-2,TRBV20-1,-
CSVERGKTGAFF,TGCAGCGTTGAAAGGGGGAAGACCGGGGCTTTCTTT,-,TRBJ1-1,TRBV29-1,-
CASSTRTENTEAFF,TGCGCCAGCAGCACCCGGACGGAGAACACTGAAGCTTTCTTT,-,TRBJ1-1,TRBV5-1,-
CAIPTGAMGYTF,TGTGCCATTCCGACAGGGGCTATGGGCTACACCTTC,-,TRBJ1-2,TRBV2,TRBD1
CASSTSGGAAYNEQFF,TGTGCCAGTAGTACTAGCGGGGGGGCTGCCTACAATGAGCAGTTCTTC,once,TRBJ2-1,TRBV19,TRBD2
CASSPDRVSYNEQFF,TGTGCCAGCAGCCCGGACAGGGTCTCCTACAATGAGCAGTTCTTC,once,TRBJ2-1,TRBV27,TRBD1
CASSPRQGSQSPLHF,TGTGCCAGCAGCCCGAGACAGGGTTCGCAGTCACCCCTCCACTTT,-,TRBJ1-6,TRBV4-2,TRBD1
CASSPPSVEQFF,TGTGCCAGCTCACCACCCAGTGTTGAGCAGTTCTTC,-,TRBJ2-1,TRBV18,-
CAWSPGGDTQYF,TGTGCCTGGAGTCCAGGGGGGGATACGCAGTATTTT,-,TRBJ2-3,TRBV30,-
CASSRGTSGVSYNEQFF,TGTGCCAGCAGCAGAGGGACTAGCGGGGTTTCCTACAATGAGCAGTTCTTC,-,TRBJ2-1,TRBV3-1/TRBV3-2,TRBD2
CASSLGLAAPDTQYF,TGCGCCAGCAGCCTCGGACTAGCGGCCCCGGATACGCAGTATTTT,-,TRBJ2-3,TRBV5-1,TRBD2
CASSQESGVSYEQYF,TGTGCCAGCAGCCAAGAAAGCGGGGTCTCCTACGAGCAGTACTTC,once,TRBJ2-7,TRBV3-1/TRBV3-2,TRBD2
CASSPRADEQYF,TGCGCCAGCAGCCCCCGAGCTGACGAGCAGTACTTC,-,TRBJ2-7,TRBV5-1,-
CASSPYAEGTGANVLTF,TGTGCCAGCAGTCCCTACGCTGAGGGAACTGGGGCCAACGTCCTGACTTTC,-,TRBJ2-6,TRBV6-6,-
CASSSRQGGSYEQYF,TGTGCCAGCAGTTCCCGACAGGGAGGGAGCTACGAGCAGTACTTC,-,TRBJ2-7,TRBV28,-
CASSPTTSYEQYF,TGTGCCAGCAGCCCTACCACCTCCTACGAGCAGTACTTC,once,TRBJ2-7,TRBV7-2,-
CASSPGQSTDTQYF,TGTGCCAGCTCACCGGGACAGAGCACAGATACGCAGTATTTT,-,TRBJ2-3,TRBV18,TRBD1
CASSLGQSYEQYF,TGTGCCAGCAGCTTGGGACAGTCCTACGAGCAGTACTTC,-,TRBJ2-7,TRBV5-6,-
CASSDWGPPTDTQYF,TGTGCCAGCAGCGATTGGGGTCCTCCCACAGATACGCAGTATTTT,-,TRBJ2-3,TRBV2,-
CASSLVSWAGGRHEQYF,TGTGCCAGCAGCCTCGTAAGTTGGGCAGGGGGTCGTCACGAGCAGTACTTC,-,TRBJ2-7,TRBV3-1/TRBV3-2,TRBD1
CASSQGQGNQPQHF,TGTGCCAGCAGTCAGGGACAGGGGAATCAGCCCCAGCATTTT,-,TRBJ1-5,TRBV3-1/TRBV3-2,TRBD1
CASSSSGGRGDTQYF,TGTGCCAGCAGCTCGAGCGGGGGGCGCGGTGATACGCAGTATTTT,-,TRBJ2-3,TRBV5-5,TRBD2
CASSSLVDEQYF,TGTGCCAGCAGCTCACTAGTCGACGAGCAGTACTTC,-,TRBJ2-7,TRBV5-4,-
CASGQGAFYEQYF,TGTGCCAGTGGTCAAGGGGCATTCTACGAGCAGTACTTC,-,TRBJ2-7,TRBV19,-
CASSQGGSSGGWNEQFF,TGTGCCAGCAGCCAAGGGGGGTCCAGCGGGGGCTGGAATGAGCAGTTCTTC,-,TRBJ2-1,TRBV3-1/TRBV3-2,TRBD2
CASSFKRQDYGYTF,TGTGCCAGCAGTTTCAAGCGACAGGACTATGGCTACACCTTC,-,TRBJ1-2,TRBV28,-
CASSIYPGGAYEQYF,TGTGCCAGTAGTATATACCCAGGGGGCGCGTACGAGCAGTACTTC,-,TRBJ2-7,TRBV19,TRBD1
CAISDRGGGEQFF,TGTGCCATCAGTGACCGGGGGGGAGGAGAGCAGTTCTTC,-,TRBJ2-1,TRBV10-3,TRBD2
CSAPRTTLQFF,TGCAGTGCCCCTAGGACAACCCTTCAGTTCTTC,-,TRBJ2-1,TRBV20-1,-
CAIPTGTGGRGYTF,TGTGCCATTCCCACCGGGACAGGGGGCCGTGGCTACACCTTC,-,TRBJ1-2,TRBV19,TRBD1
CSARLGEQYF,TGCAGTGCTAGACTTGGCGAGCAGTACTTC,few,TRBJ2-7,TRBV20-1,-
CASSLGRELAKNIQYF,TGTGCCAGCAGCTTGGGCAGGGAGCTAGCCAAAAACATTCAGTACTTC,-,TRBJ2-4,TRBV5-4,-
CASSYFPIGGAGGTNEQFF,TGTGCCAGCAGTTACTTCCCTATTGGGGGAGCGGGGGGGACTAACGAGCAGTTCTTC,-,TRBJ2-1,TRBV6-2/TRBV6-3,TRBD2
CASSGRSAGGQETQYF,TGTGCCAGCAGCGGCAGATCGGCCGGGGGCCAAGAGACCCAGTACTTC,-,TRBJ2-5,TRBV7-2,-